This TCR beta chain is from a study of blood T cells in healthy people across ages. Overall study results and limits: Diversity estimates from one million T cells were considered underestimates.

The CDR3 has 15 amino acids. Trimming removed 4 bases from V and 0 bases from J, with 10 bases in between. Germline CDR1 SEHNR, CDR2 FQNEAQ (reference sequence). This clonotype was seen a handful of times. Its specificity is unknown. PCR was performed a second time for roughly 7 to 12 cycles using a sample-barcoded 5' primer and a J-beta primer mix. A single record per CDR3 protein comes from TCRdb applying MiXCR to the 5' RACE reads. The sample lists more than 650,000 distinct CDR3 sequences, about 20% occurring once. The source of this sequence is a man in his sixties or seventies in good health. V is TRBV7-9 and J is TRBJ1-3; D might be TRBD1 (6 bases). The source material was blood. The CDR3: CASSSGVLSGNTIYF. CDR3 sequence (DNA): TGTGCCAGCAGCTCAGGGGTCCTCTCTGGAAACACCATATATTTT.